This is a list of T cell receptor beta chains from one sample in a study of blood T cell repertoires in COVID-19. The data were produced by immunoSEQ multiplex PCR, yet TCRdb's version contains in-frame clones alone and is incomplete. The data show around 110,000 clones, with just over 90% seen just once and over 1% held by the top ten. The sequenced sample was peripheral blood. These receptors were obtained from a woman between 25 and 40 years old with acute or convalescent COVID-19. CDR3s include the opening cysteine and the closing phenylalanine or tryptophan. A D gene is named only where the DNA matches it firmly. Where a row states a size, it is once, few, many or the class of an expanded clone; other rows omit it.

size: .; V: TRBV6-5; J: TRBJ1-1; D: .; DNA: TGTGCCAGCAGTCCCGGACAGCATGAAGCTTTCTTT; CDR3: CASSPGQHEAFF
size: .; V: TRBV19; J: TRBJ2-5; D: .; DNA: TGTGCCAGTAGTACCGGGGCGGGGGCCGCTCAAGAGACCCAGTACTTC; CDR3: CASSTGAGAAQETQYF
size: .; V: TRBV5-4; J: TRBJ2-7; D: TRBD2; DNA: TGTGCCAGCAGCTTTTCGAGGACTAGCGGGAGCCCCCGTTCCTACGAGCAGTACTTC; CDR3: CASSFSRTSGSPRSYEQYF
size: .; V: TRBV19; J: TRBJ2-7; D: TRBD2; DNA: TGTGCCAGTAGTACGGGACTAGCGGGAGGGCCCCACGAGCAGTACTTC; CDR3: CASSTGLAGGPHEQYF
size: few; V: TRBV28; J: TRBJ1-1; D: TRBD1; DNA: TGTGCCAGCAGTCCCATGAGGGGGCCAGCTTTCTTT; CDR3: CASSPMRGPAFF
size: .; V: TRBV30; J: TRBJ1-4; D: .; DNA: TGTGCCTGGAGGCGGGGGGGTTCGGTCGAAAAACTGTTTTTT; CDR3: CAWRRGGSVEKLFF
size: .; V: TRBV10-3; J: TRBJ2-3; D: TRBD2; DNA: TGTGCCATCAGCATGACTAGCGGGGCACGCACAGATACGCAGTATTTT; CDR3: CAISMTSGARTDTQYF
size: .; V: TRBV6-5; J: TRBJ1-1; D: TRBD1; DNA: TGTGCCAGCAGTTTATACAGGGGGCCTGACACTGAAGCTTTCTTT; CDR3: CASSLYRGPDTEAFF
size: .; V: TRBV7-6; J: TRBJ2-1; D: .; DNA: TGTGCCAGCAGGCTAAGACGGGCAGGAGGTGAGCAGTTCTTC; CDR3: CASRLRRAGGEQFF
size: .; V: TRBV9; J: TRBJ1-3; D: .; DNA: TGTGCCAGCAGCGTAGGCGGAGGGGCCTACTCTGGAAACACCATATATTTT; CDR3: CASSVGGGAYSGNTIYF
size: .; V: TRBV19; J: TRBJ1-3; D: .; DNA: TGTGCCAGTAGTATGGGGGGTCCCGGAAACACCATATATTTT; CDR3: CASSMGGPGNTIYF
size: once; V: TRBV28; J: TRBJ1-5; D: .; DNA: TGTGCCAGCAGTTTACAGGGATCGCATCAGCCCCAGCATTTT; CDR3: CASSLQGSHQPQHF
size: once; V: TRBV10-2; J: TRBJ2-7; D: TRBD1; DNA: TGCGCCAGCAGTGAGTATGGGACAGCCTACGAGCAGTACTTC; CDR3: CASSEYGTAYEQYF
size: .; V: TRBV4-2; J: TRBJ1-1; D: TRBD1; DNA: TGTGCCAGCAGCCAAGATATTGAGACAGGGGGTTATACTGAAGCTTTCTTT; CDR3: CASSQDIETGGYTEAFF
size: once; V: TRBV18; J: TRBJ1-2; D: .; DNA: TGTGCCAGCTCACCAGAGGCAGCCACTAACTATGGCTACACCTTC; CDR3: CASSPEAATNYGYTF
size: .; V: TRBV9; J: TRBJ1-6; D: .; DNA: TGTGCCAGCAGCGTAGGCCAGGGTGATAATTCACCCCTCCACTTT; CDR3: CASSVGQGDNSPLHF
size: .; V: TRBV6-2/TRBV6-3; J: TRBJ1-2; D: TRBD1; DNA: TGTGCCAGCAGTTATTCGGGACAGGGCTATGGCTACACCTTC; CDR3: CASSYSGQGYGYTF
size: .; V: TRBV6-2/TRBV6-3; J: TRBJ1-5; D: .; DNA: TGTGCCAGCAGTAGAATCCACGATCGGAGCAATCAGCCCCAGCATTTT; CDR3: CASSRIHDRSNQPQHF
size: .; V: TRBV25-1; J: TRBJ1-6; D: .; DNA: TGTGCCAGCACCGGGGGGCAGGGGTTATCCCTCCACTTT; CDR3: CASTGGQGLSLHF
size: .; V: TRBV11-2; J: TRBJ1-1; D: .; DNA: TGTGCCAGCAGCTTGGACAGAGACACTGAAGCTTTCTTT; CDR3: CASSLDRDTEAFF
size: .; V: TRBV28; J: TRBJ2-5; D: TRBD1; DNA: TGTGCCAGCAGTTTCAACACAGGGGGGGAGACCCAGTACTTC; CDR3: CASSFNTGGETQYF
size: .; V: TRBV7-3; J: TRBJ1-2; D: TRBD1; DNA: TGTGCCAGCAGCTCCTACCGGACAGGGGGAATCTATGGCTACACCTTC; CDR3: CASSSYRTGGIYGYTF
size: .; V: TRBV2; J: TRBJ1-2; D: TRBD1; DNA: TGTGCCAGCAGTGGGGACAGTAACTATGGCTACACCTTC; CDR3: CASSGDSNYGYTF
size: .; V: TRBV6-2/TRBV6-3; J: TRBJ1-2; D: TRBD1; DNA: TGTGCCAGCAGTTACGACAGGGGCAGCGGCTATGGCTACACCTTC; CDR3: CASSYDRGSGYGYTF
size: .; V: TRBV5-5; J: TRBJ2-7; D: .; DNA: TGTGCCAGCAGCCCTCCGGGAGCCTGGGGGGACTACGAGCAGTACTTC; CDR3: CASSPPGAWGDYEQYF
size: once; V: TRBV25-1; J: TRBJ1-4; D: TRBD1; DNA: TGTGCCAGCAGTGACACAGGGGGCGGAAAACTGTTTTTT; CDR3: CASSDTGGGKLFF
size: .; V: TRBV14; J: TRBJ2-1; D: TRBD1; DNA: TGTGCCAGCAGCCCTCGGACAGGGGGCTACTACAATGAGCAGTTCTTC; CDR3: CASSPRTGGYYNEQFF
size: .; V: TRBV7-3; J: TRBJ2-2; D: TRBD2; DNA: TGTGCCAGCAGCACTTCTAGCGGGGGGCCATCCGGGGAGCTGTTTTTT; CDR3: CASSTSSGGPSGELFF
size: .; V: TRBV5-1; J: TRBJ1-2; D: .; DNA: TGCGCCAGCAGCTCGGAGGGGCGGGGGGCGAGCGGCTACACCTTC; CDR3: CASSSEGRGASGYTF
size: .; V: TRBV5-1; J: TRBJ2-6; D: .; DNA: TGCGCCAGCAGCTCACCGACGGGACTTTTATTACGTGGGGCCAACGTCCTGACTTTC; CDR3: CASSSPTGLLLRGANVLTF
size: .; V: TRBV6-5; J: TRBJ2-7; D: TRBD1; DNA: TGTGCCAGCTTAGGGGGCCACGAGCAGTACTTC; CDR3: CASLGGHEQYF
size: .; V: TRBV18; J: TRBJ2-1; D: .; DNA: TGTGCCACCCTACCGGGAACCTCCTACAATGAGCAGTTCTTC; CDR3: CATLPGTSYNEQFF
size: .; V: TRBV4-1; J: TRBJ1-2; D: TRBD1; DNA: TGCGCCAGCAGCCTCGGGACAGGGGACTACACCTTC; CDR3: CASSLGTGDYTF
size: .; V: TRBV18; J: TRBJ1-4; D: .; DNA: TGTGCCAGCTCACCCGGGTTTCATAATGAAAAACTGTTTTTT; CDR3: CASSPGFHNEKLFF
size: .; V: TRBV5-6; J: TRBJ1-2; D: .; DNA: TGTGCCAGCAGTTTGCAGTCCTATGGCTACACCTTC; CDR3: CASSLQSYGYTF
size: .; V: TRBV28; J: TRBJ2-1; D: TRBD2; DNA: TGTGCCAGCAGTTTATCTCGGCTAGCGGGAGGTTCCTACAATGAGCAGTTCTTC; CDR3: CASSLSRLAGGSYNEQFF
size: .; V: TRBV11-2; J: TRBJ1-2; D: TRBD1; DNA: TGTGCCAGCAGCTCGTCGGACAGGGGTAGAGGCTACACCTTC; CDR3: CASSSSDRGRGYTF
size: .; V: TRBV5-1; J: TRBJ2-1; D: TRBD2; DNA: TGCGCCAGCAGCTTGGGGGGTCTTAGCGGGAGTTCGTACAATGAGCAGTTCTTC; CDR3: CASSLGGLSGSSYNEQFF
size: .; V: TRBV7-2; J: TRBJ2-7; D: .; DNA: TGTGCCAGCAGCTTAAAAGCAGGCCCCCAGTACTTC; CDR3: CASSLKAGPQYF
size: many; V: TRBV19; J: TRBJ1-5; D: .; DNA: TGTGCCAGTGACGGAGGACAGATTAGCAATCAGCCCCAGCATTTT; CDR3: CASDGGQISNQPQHF